This TCR beta chain came from a study of T cell repertoires in cytomegalovirus infection. The overall study: Peptides in the study included HLA-C-restricted and HLA-B-restricted CMV epitopes. Public TCR beta signatures were indicative of both CMV infection and a matching HLA type.

On this clonotype: Antigen: not known.

Notes on the study in general: CMV-specific TCR beta clonotypes restricted by HLA-C dominated the ex vivo response. Pooled public TCR beta family frequency picked out CMV carriers with the relevant HLA.

CDR3 size: 17 residues. Germline values: CDR1 MNHEY, CDR2 SMNVEV (reference sequence). The junction had 9 bases not matched to a gene; V was cut back by 3 bases and J by 8 bases. TCRdb independently ran MiXCR on the reads; one entry per CDR3 protein. The sample yields about a million distinct CDR3 sequences, approximately 31% seen once. The gene calls are TRBV27 and TRBJ2-1, with 14 bases matching TRBD2. The sample in question was cultured CD8+ T cells from PBMCs, obtained from culture after CMV antigen stimulation. The TCR comes from a human donor in good health (CMV status not recorded). Some clones in this sample may be carry-over from other donors' samples. CDR3: CASSLTSGGARRYEQFF. The CDR3 DNA reads as TGTGCCAGCAGTTTGACTAGCGGGGGGGCCAGGAGGTATGAGCAGTTCTTC.